This is a list of T cell receptor beta chains from one sample in a study of T cells in Graves' hyperthyroidism and ophthalmopathy. TCRdb analysed the multiplex PCR reads with MiXCR anew, one entry per CDR3 protein. Among a few hundred thousand distinct CDR3 sequences listed, under 25% were seen once. Input material: blood. These receptors were obtained from a man between 18 and 29 years old with Graves' hyperthyroidism. The CDR3 runs from the conserved cysteine through the conserved F or W. Fields, in order: V gene, D gene, J gene, clone size, CDR3 DNA, CDR3 protein. D genes are given only for firm matches. Size is omitted from some rows. Given values are once, few, many or a class for expanded clones.

TRBV7-8,.,TRBJ1-1,many,TGTGCCAGCAGCCGCACGACCGCAAGGGCTGAAGCTTTCTTT,CASSRTTARAEAFF
TRBV18,.,TRBJ2-5,.,TGTGCCAGCTCCCAGGCGTGGATAGCAGGGCCAGGGGAGACCCAGTACTTC,CASSQAWIAGPGETQYF
TRBV6-5,TRBD1,TRBJ1-1,many,TGTGCCAGCAGATTAGTACAGGGGGCTACTGAAGCTTTCTTT,CASRLVQGATEAFF
TRBV20-1,.,TRBJ1-1,.,TGCAGTGCAAGGGGAAAGGGCCCTAACACTGAAGCTTTCTTT,CSARGKGPNTEAFF
TRBV19,.,TRBJ2-2,many,TGTGCCAGTAGTATGTACCCGAACACCGGGGAGCTGTTTTTT,CASSMYPNTGELFF
TRBV5-1,.,TRBJ1-1,once,TGCGTCAGCAGCTTGGCCGGTACTGAAGCTTTCTTT,CVSSLAGTEAFF
TRBV24-1,.,TRBJ2-2,.,TGTGCCACCAGTGAATCAGGGCGGAACACCGGGGAGCTGTTTTTT,CATSESGRNTGELFF
TRBV6-5,.,TRBJ2-7,.,TGTGCCAGCAGTTCTCCCACTAGAAGCTACGAGCAGTACTTC,CASSSPTRSYEQYF
TRBV6-2/TRBV6-3,TRBD1,TRBJ2-2,few,TGTGCCAGCAAAGACAGGGTCTGGATCGGGGAGCTGTTTTTT,CASKDRVWIGELFF
TRBV9,.,TRBJ1-1,many,TGTGCCAGCAGCGTACTGTTGAACACTGAAGCTTTCTTT,CASSVLLNTEAFF
TRBV6-9,.,TRBJ2-7,.,TGTGCCACCGAGGCAAGACCAGCGGTCTACGAGCAGTACTTC,CATEARPAVYEQYF
TRBV2,TRBD1,TRBJ2-7,many,TGTGCCAGCAGTGGGGACAGGGGACGCGAGCAGTACTTC,CASSGDRGREQYF
TRBV12-5,.,TRBJ2-7,many,TGTGCTAGTGCCCCGGACATTTTCTACGAGCAGTACTTC,CASAPDIFYEQYF
TRBV30,.,TRBJ2-2,few,TGTGCCTGGAGTGTGGACTACCAAGCGTCGAACACCGGGGAGCTGTTTTTT,CAWSVDYQASNTGELFF
TRBV27,TRBD1,TRBJ1-2,many,TGTGCCAGCAGTTTCAGGCGGACAGGGGAGGGCTACACCTTC,CASSFRRTGEGYTF
TRBV6-2/TRBV6-3,.,TRBJ2-5,.,TGTGCCAGCAGCCAGAGACTCGAAAGGGGGGGTCAAGAGACCCAGTACTTC,CASSQRLERGGQETQYF
TRBV2,.,TRBJ2-7,.,TGTGCCAGCAATCTAGCCTACGAGCAGTACTTC,CASNLAYEQYF
TRBV6-5,.,TRBJ2-5,many,TGTGCCAGCAGTTACTCGGTGGGGTCGACAGAGACCCAGTACTTC,CASSYSVGSTETQYF
TRBV12-3/TRBV12-4,TRBD1,TRBJ1-2,.,TGTGCCAGCAGTTCTTGGACAGGGCCCCTTCGGGGCTACACCTTC,CASSSWTGPLRGYTF
TRBV20-1,.,TRBJ2-7,many,TGCAGTGCTAGGGACTTTGGGGCCTCTTACGAGCAGTACTTC,CSARDFGASYEQYF